Below, 21 T cell receptor beta chains from the same sample are listed, as sequenced in a study of long-term antiretroviral therapy in people with HIV. Version v3.0 of the immunoSEQ assay ran at survey level. TCRdb's copy holds only in-frame clones and misses some; the assay was immunoSEQ multiplex PCR. The table lists 25,000 or so clones, around four fifths of them singletons. This sample comprised unsorted PBMCs, obtained 0.8 years before starting antiretroviral therapy. These receptors all stem from a man younger than 35 with HIV.

This chain joins TRBV6-5 and TRBJ1-2; perhaps TRBD1 as D (6 bases). CDR1 and CDR2 from the germline V gene are MNHEY and SVGAGI. CDR3 length: 14 amino acids. Trimming removed 0 bases from V and 4 bases from J, with 9 bases in between. DNA of the CDR3: TGTGCCAGCAGTTACTCGGGCAGGGGCTATGGCTACACCTTC. Its protein is CASSYSGRGYGYTF.

The J gene is TRBJ2-3, the V gene TRBV27, with TRBD2 matching over 12 bases. Germline assignment: CDR1 MNHEY and CDR2 SMNVEV (reference sequence). This CDR3 spans 15 amino acids. Losses at the gene ends were 6 bases for V and 4 bases for J; bases not matched to a gene: 5. The DNA for the CDR3 is TGTGCCAGCAGGAGACTAGCGGGAGTCGCAGATACGCAGTATTTT. It codes for CASRRLAGVADTQYF.

This chain links TRBV7-9 with TRBJ1-2, with no clear D. Trimming left V 5 bases short and J 1 base short, with 14 bases between. Germline CDR1 is SEHNR and CDR2 is FQNEAQ (reference sequence). The CDR3 contains 15 residues. The CDR3: CASSRYGQLNYGYTF. Written as DNA, the CDR3 is TGTGCCAGCAGCCGGTACGGGCAACTTAACTATGGCTACACCTTC.

V gene TRBV19 combines with J gene TRBJ2-1; 9 nucleotides agree with TRBD1. Trimming cost V 6 bases and J 9 bases; bases outside gene matches: 6. The germline V gene has CDR1 LNHDA and CDR2 SQIVND (reference sequence). This CDR3 spans 13 amino acids. CDR3 residues: CASRDRGHGEQFF. CDR3 DNA sequence: TGTGCCAGTAGGGACAGGGGACACGGTGAGCAGTTCTTC.

The genes are TRBV6-4 and TRBJ2-6; TRBD1 is a possible D gene (6 bases). The germline V gene has CDR1 MRHNA and CDR2 SNTAGT. The CDR3 is made up of 16 amino acids. V was shortened by 0 bases and J by 0 bases, with 6 bases between the two germline ends. In DNA form, the CDR3 reads TGTGCCAGCAGTGACTCGGACAGCTCTGGGGCCAACGTCCTGACTTTC. Translated, it gives CASSDSDSSGANVLTF.

The V call is TRBV4-3, the J call TRBJ2-1; D is uncertain. Trimming cost V 0 bases and J 7 bases, with 19 bases left between them. The CDR3 sequence is 17 residues long. Germline CDR1 and CDR2: LGHNA and YSLEER. In DNA form, the CDR3 reads TGCGCCAGCAGCCAAGATCGTGTGACTCCTGTTGGGAATGAGCAGTTCTTC. Amino acid sequence: CASSQDRVTPVGNEQFF.

The chain joins TRBV28 to TRBJ2-5, with 10 bases lining up with TRBD2. V shed 2 bases and J 7 bases; nucleotides not matched to a gene: 22. The CDR3 length is 20 residues. Germline lookup yields CDR1 MDHEN and CDR2 SYDVKM. The CDR3 DNA is TGTGCCAGCAGTTTACGAGGTTCAGGGCTCAAGGAGCGGGAGGGCTTGACCCAGTACTTC. Its translation is CASSLRGSGLKEREGLTQYF. The complete variable domain, with remaining parts taken from reference TRBV28 and TRBJ2-5, reads DVKVTQSSRYLVKRTGEKVFLECVQDMDHENMFWYRQDPGLGLRLIYFSYDVKMKEKGDIPEGYSVSREKKERFSLILESASTNQTSMYLCASSLRGSGLKEREGLTQYFGPGTRLLVL.

The chain has TRBV5-1 and TRBJ1-1, with D possibly being TRBD1 (6 bases). CDR3 length equals 14 residues. V lost 3 bases and J 1 base, leaving 10 bases between the germline ends. The germline gives CDR1 SGHRS, CDR2 YFSETQ. As DNA, the CDR3 is TGCGCCAGCAGCTGGGGGGGCCAGAACACTGAAGCTTTCTTT. Residues: CASSWGGQNTEAFF.

The chain recombines TRBV7-3 with TRBJ2-7, with 9 bases matching TRBD1. Trimming removed 4 bases from V and 4 bases from J; junction bases left unmatched: 2. The V gene's germline CDR1 is SGHTA and CDR2 FQGTGA. The CDR3 is made up of 13 amino acids. This chain's CDR3 is CASSSTGGYEQYF. The CDR3 nucleotides are TGTGCCAGCAGCTCGACAGGGGGTTACGAGCAGTACTTC.

The rearrangement joins TRBV6-5 to TRBJ1-2; a possible D gene is TRBD1 (5 bases). Germline values: CDR1 MNHEY, CDR2 SVGAGI. V was cut by 7 bases and J by 7 bases, with 19 bases left in between. This CDR3 spans 14 amino acids. Here the CDR3 reads CASKMGGERSGYTF. In DNA, the CDR3 is TGTGCCAGCAAAATGGGGGGGGAAAGGAGTGGCTACACCTTC.

The chain recombines TRBV6-1 with TRBJ2-1; D call uncertain. The CDR3 consists of 13 residues. CDR1 is MNHNS and CDR2 is SASEGT in the germline V gene. V lost 8 bases to trimming and J lost 10 bases, with 18 bases between them. The CDR3 protein is CASSKRWDWEQFF. In DNA, the CDR3 is TGTGCCAGCTCCAAGAGATGGGATTGGGAGCAGTTCTTC.

The J gene is TRBJ1-1, the V gene TRBV20-1; D unclear. Per the germline V gene, CDR1 is DFQATT and CDR2 is SNEGSKA (reference sequence). The CDR3 totals 11 residues. Trimming stripped 6 bases from V and 2 bases from J, with 7 bases between. This CDR3 is CSAQRNTEAFF. The CDR3 DNA follows: TGCAGTGCCCAACGAAACACTGAAGCTTTCTTT.

V and J are TRBV9 and TRBJ1-6, with D maybe TRBD1 (5 bases). The CDR3 length is 16 residues. Trimming stripped 0 bases from V and 0 bases from J, with 7 bases between. Germline loops: CDR1 SGDLS, CDR2 YYNGEE. In DNA form, the CDR3 reads TGTGCCAGCAGCGTAGGGGGGAGCTCCTATAATTCACCCCTCCACTTT. Its translation is CASSVGGSSYNSPLHF.

The chain links TRBV27 to TRBJ1-6; D uncertain. The CDR3 consists of 12 residues. Germline CDR1 and CDR2: MNHEY and SMNVEV (reference sequence). V shed 4 bases and J shed 7 bases, with 5 bases lying between them. The CDR3 bases are TGTGCCAGCAGTTCGGGGAATTCACCCCTCCACTTT. It is translated as CASSSGNSPLHF.

The J gene is TRBJ2-5, the V gene TRBV7-9; 11 bases map to TRBD2. Near its end, the DNA agrees better with TRBJ2-7, so the J call may be wrong. The CDR3 covers 15 residues. CDR1 SEHNR and CDR2 FQNEAQ come from the germline V gene (reference sequence). This chain's CDR3 is CASSFLSGGAYEQYF. In nucleotides, the CDR3 is TGTGCCAGCAGCTTTCTTAGCGGGGGGGCCTACGAGCAGTACTTC.

This chain joins TRBV5-1 and TRBJ2-7, with TRBD1 matching 10 bases. The V gene's germline CDR1 is SGHRS and CDR2 YFSETQ. The CDR3 sequence is 14 residues long. V lost 4 bases to trimming and J lost 7 bases; unmatched junction nucleotides: 8. CDR3 in DNA: TGCGCCAGCAGCAAATACGGGACAGGGGAAGAGCAGTACTTC. Translating it yields CASSKYGTGEEQYF.

This chain joins TRBV7-9 and TRBJ2-7, with D hard to call. The CDR3 covers 13 residues. CDR1 is SEHNR, CDR2 FQNEAQ, per germline (reference sequence). V lost 4 bases and J 0 bases, leaving 7 bases between the germline ends. The CDR3 DNA reads TGTGCCAGCAGCTCCCCCCTCTCCTACGAGCAGTACTTC. It yields the protein CASSSPLSYEQYF.

This chain connects TRBV28 to TRBJ2-5; perhaps D is TRBD1 or TRBD2 (5 bases each). CDR1 and CDR2 from the germline V gene are MDHEN and SYDVKM. This CDR3 region has 14 residues. V lost 6 bases and J 9 bases, leaving 20 bases between the germline ends. The CDR3 sequence is CASRSGTGPSAQYF. In DNA form, the CDR3 reads TGTGCCAGCAGATCGGGGACGGGCCCTTCGGCCCAGTACTTC.

CDR3 DNA sequence: TGTGCCAGCAGTGAAGCGCAAGGGATGGAGACCCAGTACTTC. As protein: CASSEAQGMETQYF. The chain combines TRBV6-1 with TRBJ2-5; D gene uncertain. The germline CDR1 and CDR2 sequences are MNHNS and SASEGT. Trimming pared 0 bases from V and 5 bases from J, leaving 10 bases between. The CDR3 spans 14 residues.

The chain couples TRBV6-5 to TRBJ2-3; D unresolved. Germline loops: CDR1 MNHEY, CDR2 SVGAGI. The CDR3 runs 14 residues. V gave up 10 bases and J gave up 0 bases, with 14 bases separating them. CDR3 residues: CATYESLSTDTQYF. The CDR3 DNA sequence: TGTGCCACTTATGAAAGTTTGAGCACAGATACGCAGTATTTT.

V gene TRBV28 combines with J gene TRBJ1-5; D is ambiguous. The CDR3 contains 13 residues. Trimming removed 2 bases from V and 4 bases from J, with 6 bases in between. Germline loops: CDR1 MDHEN, CDR2 SYDVKM. The CDR3 is CASSLSFNQPQHF. The CDR3 DNA follows: TGTGCCAGCAGTTTAAGTTTTAATCAGCCCCAGCATTTT. Together with reference TRBV28 and TRBJ1-5, the CDR3 gives the full variable domain: DVKVTQSSRYLVKRTGEKVFLECVQDMDHENMFWYRQDPGLGLRLIYFSYDVKMKEKGDIPEGYSVSREKKERFSLILESASTNQTSMYLCASSLSFNQPQHFGDGTRLSIL.